Listed here are 29 T cell receptor beta chains from one sample, sequenced in a study of Ad26.COV2.S vaccination and SARS-CoV-2 variants. The repertoire was sequenced with immunoSEQ multiplex PCR; TCRdb's copy has only in-frame clones and lacks some. The sample lists approximately 250,000 clones; approximately 90% were seen once. Noted treatment: about 20 received Ad26.COV2.S at low or high dose, single or two shots; about 5 received placebo; per-sample allocation not given. Collection of samples fell on day 63 after the first vaccine or placebo injection. The material was peripheral blood, obtained in a trial of Ad26.COV2.S vaccine versus placebo. These receptors all come from a person aged 18-65 years who received the Ad26.COV2.S COVID-19 vaccine or a placebo.

In this sample, this clone turned up a few times. The V and J genes are TRBV27 and TRBJ1-4; maybe TRBD1 (5 bases). The CDR3 is 15 residues long. CDR1 and CDR2 from the germline V gene are MNHEY and SMNVEV (reference sequence). Trimming stripped 8 bases from V and 11 bases from J, with 24 bases between. This CDR3 is CASGRISEWGGKLFF. For the CDR3, the DNA is TGTGCCAGCGGCAGGATCTCCGAGTGGGGGGGGAAACTGTTTTTT.

This clone was counted only a few times. The J gene is TRBJ1-1, the V gene TRBV7-9; D is undetermined. The CDR3 extends over 12 amino acids. Germline-derived CDR1 and CDR2 are SEHNR and FQNEAQ (reference sequence). Trimming took off 1 base at V and 7 bases at J, with 7 bases between the two ends. The CDR3 spells CASSLGSIEAFF. CDR3 nucleotide sequence: TGTGCCAGCAGCTTAGGGTCGATTGAAGCTTTCTTT.

This clone appeared a few times. The CDR3 loop is CASSCLAGQERSGYTF. DNA for the CDR3: TGTGCCAGCAGCTGCCTTGCGGGACAGGAAAGGTCTGGCTACACCTTC. The chain combines TRBV7-3 with TRBJ1-2; 8 bases are a match to TRBD1. CDR1 is SGHTA, CDR2 FQGTGA, per germline. V trimming: 4 bases; J trimming: 7 bases; junction bases outside the gene matches: 14. The CDR3 sequence is 16 residues long.

The CDR3 protein is CASRLTGEGYEQYF. The CDR3 nucleotides read TGTGCCAGCAGACTTACAGGGGAAGGTTACGAGCAGTACTTC. This chain uses TRBV5-6 with TRBJ2-7, with 7 bases fitting TRBD1. The germline V gene has CDR1 SGHDT and CDR2 YYEEEE. CDR3 length: 14 residues. The V and J ends lost 5 bases and 4 bases, in that order; junction bases with no gene match: 9.

V usage is TRBV4-2 and J usage is TRBJ2-2; 8 bases are shared with TRBD2. Germline trimming cut 4 bases from V and 4 bases from J; bases unmatched to any gene: 11. CDR1 and CDR2 (germline): LGHNA, YNFKEQ. The CDR3 is made up of 17 amino acids. The CDR3 loop reads CASSPEVLAVSTGELFF. The CDR3 DNA follows: TGTGCCAGCAGCCCAGAAGTACTAGCGGTGAGCACCGGGGAGCTGTTTTTT.

The J gene is TRBJ2-1, the V gene TRBV24-1; no definite D call. The CDR3 covers 11 residues. Germline assignment: CDR1 KGHDR and CDR2 SFDVKD. Trimming took 0 bases from V and 10 from J, leaving 3 bases between them. The DNA of the CDR3 is TGTGCCACCAGTGATTTGATAGAGCAGTTCTTC. Translated, it gives CATSDLIEQFF.

This rearrangement joins TRBV15 to TRBJ2-7, with no clear D. The germline V gene has CDR1 LNHNV and CDR2 YYDKDF (reference sequence). V shed 3 bases and J shed 1 base, with 7 bases lying between them. The CDR3 is 13 residues long. For the CDR3, the DNA is TGTGCCACCAGCAGGTATCAGTCCTACGAGCAGTACTTC. Encoded protein: CATSRYQSYEQYF.

The J gene is TRBJ2-5, the V gene TRBV7-9; D unresolved. The CDR3 runs to 14 residues. CDR1 SEHNR and CDR2 FQNEAQ come from the germline V gene (reference sequence). V lost 3 bases, J lost 9 bases, and 17 bases lay in between. As DNA, the CDR3 is TGTGCCAGCAGCTTTTCGGCATTTTTTTCGGCCCAGTACTTC. This sequence encodes CASSFSAFFSAQYF.

This clone was detected ten times or more. The chain uses TRBV5-4 and TRBJ2-7; 8 nucleotides match TRBD2. The CDR3 loop spans 16 amino acids. The V segment lost 3 bases and the J segment 4 bases; nucleotides outside the gene matches: 12. Germline-derived CDR1 and CDR2 are SGHNT and YYREEE (reference sequence). CDR3 DNA sequence: TGTGCCAGCAGCTACAGCCGGGGGGGCCGTAAATACGAGCAGTACTTC. Translating gives CASSYSRGGRKYEQYF. The complete variable domain, with remaining parts taken from reference TRBV5-4 and TRBJ2-7, reads ETGVTQSPTHLIKTRGQQVTLRCSSQSGHNTVSWYQQALGQGPQFIFQYYREEENGRGNFPPRFSGLQFPNYSSELNVNALELDDSALYLCASSYSRGGRKYEQYFGPGTRLTVT.

The rearrangement joins TRBV19 to TRBJ1-2; D possibly corresponds to TRBD1 (6 bases). CDR1 is LNHDA and CDR2 is SQIVND in the germline V gene (reference sequence). Trimming took 6 bases from V and 8 from J, leaving 22 bases between them. This CDR3 spans 15 amino acids. The chain's CDR3 is CASSKTRQGLGGYTF. CDR3 sequence (DNA): TGTGCCAGTAGCAAGACTCGTCAGGGGCTGGGCGGCTACACCTTC.

The chain recombines TRBV7-6 with TRBJ2-3; no definite D call. V gave up 2 bases and J gave up 1 base, with 10 bases separating them. The CDR3 sequence is 15 residues long. Looked up from germline, CDR1 is SGHVS and CDR2 is FNYEAQ. CDR3 sequence (DNA): TGTGCCAGCAGCTTATTTACAGCTGGCACAGATACGCAGTATTTT. Translating it yields CASSLFTAGTDTQYF.

This chain links TRBV7-2 with TRBJ2-7; 7 bases map to TRBD2. The trim removed 5 bases at V and 3 bases at J, leaving 4 bases unmatched. The germline V gene encodes CDR1 SGHTA and CDR2 FQGNSA. The CDR3 length is 13 residues. Written as DNA, the CDR3 is TGTGCCAGCAGCCTAGGACTAGACTACGAGCAGTACGTC. Amino acids: CASSLGLDYEQYV.

The rearrangement joins TRBV4-3 to TRBJ2-3, with 12 bases lining up with TRBD2. The CDR3 sequence is 17 residues long. CDR1 and CDR2 from the germline V gene are LGHNA and YSLEER. The V gene end was trimmed by 3 bases and the J gene end by 2 bases; junction bases not matched to a gene: 6. CDR3 residues: CASSHYTSGGYTDTQYF. The CDR3 region has the DNA TGCGCCAGCAGCCACTATACTAGCGGGGGGTACACAGATACGCAGTATTTT.

This clone was observed a single time. The chain uses TRBV23-1 and TRBJ2-1; TRBD2 matches 13 bases. TRBV23-1 is reported as an ORF; its role is uncertain. The CDR3 sequence is 15 residues long. V lost 7 bases and J lost 7; bases outside the gene matches: 7. DNA for the CDR3: TGCGCCAGCACCAAGGGACTAGCGGGATGTAATGAGCAGTTCTTC. Amino acids: CASTKGLAGCNEQFF.

The rearrangement joins TRBV3-1 (or the pseudogene TRBV3-2) to TRBJ1-3; D is ambiguous. The germline CDR1 and CDR2 sequences are LGHDT and YNNKEL (reference sequence). V lost 1 base and J 3 bases, leaving 10 bases between the germline ends. The CDR3 is 15 residues long. The CDR3 DNA reads as TGTGCCAGCAGCCAAGTCGGTTCTGGTGGAAACACCATATATTTT. Translation: CASSQVGSGGNTIYF.

V usage is TRBV19 and J usage is TRBJ1-1; D is uncertain. The CDR3 consists of 15 residues. The ends were cut back, 5 bases at V and 0 bases at J, with 13 bases in the middle. CDR1 LNHDA and CDR2 SQIVND come from the germline V gene (reference sequence). The CDR3 reads CASSEPRGMNTEAFF. The CDR3 coding sequence is TGTGCCAGTAGTGAGCCCCGGGGTATGAACACTGAAGCTTTCTTT.

V gene TRBV28 combines with J gene TRBJ2-6; TRBD1 aligns across 7 bases. The J segment lost 4 bases and the V segment lost 10 bases, leaving 10 bases of the junction unmatched. This CDR3 spans 15 amino acids. CDR1 and CDR2 from the germline V gene are MDHEN and SYDVKM. CDR3 DNA sequence: TGTGCCACCAGGGACAGTTCGTCGGGGGCCAACGTCCTGACTTTC. It codes for CATRDSSSGANVLTF.

The V and J genes are TRBV28 and TRBJ1-5, with TRBD1 identical over 7 bases. Germline V gene lookup returns CDR1 MDHEN and CDR2 SYDVKM. This CDR3 is built from 15 residues. J lost 3 bases, V lost 4 bases, and 6 bases had no gene match. DNA of the CDR3: TGTGCCAGCAGTTCCAGGGACAGCAACAATCAGCCCCAGCATTTT. Amino acids: CASSSRDSNNQPQHF.

The chain uses TRBV27 and TRBJ1-1, with D perhaps matching TRBD1 (5 bases). V lost 2 bases, J lost 0 bases, and 13 bases lay in between. CDR3 length equals 16 residues. CDR1 and CDR2 from the germline V gene are MNHEY and SMNVEV (reference sequence). The CDR3 loop reads CASSLQGGPMNTEAFF. The CDR3 DNA is TGTGCCAGCAGTTTACAGGGTGGGCCAATGAACACTGAAGCTTTCTTT.

The chain combines TRBV5-4 with TRBJ2-5, with 11 bases matching TRBD2. The CDR3 has 15 amino acids. The trim removed 0 bases at V and 7 bases at J, leaving 5 bases unmatched. The germline CDR1 and CDR2 sequences are SGHNT and YYREEE (reference sequence). Written as DNA, the CDR3 is TGTGCCAGCAGCTTGGATAGCGGGAGGGGTGGGACCCAGTACTTC. As protein: CASSLDSGRGGTQYF.

V is TRBV5-4 and J is TRBJ2-7; D possibly corresponds to TRBD1 (5 bases). CDR3 length equals 12 residues. Germline CDR1 reads SGHNT; CDR2 reads YYREEE (reference sequence). Trimming removed 7 bases at V and 5 bases at J, with 13 bases between. The CDR3 coding sequence is TGTGCCAGCGGAAGGGGTACCCACGAGCAGTACTTC. This codes for CASGRGTHEQYF.

A single count supports this clone. The chain links TRBV5-4 to TRBJ2-5, with TRBD2 identical over 13 bases. V dropped 4 bases and J dropped 3; count of bases not matched to a gene: 6. The CDR3 covers 16 residues. Germline CDR1 SGHNT, CDR2 YYREEE (reference sequence). CDR3 nucleotide sequence: TGTGCCAGCAGCATACCAGGGACTAGCGGGAAAGAGACCCAGTACTTC. This codes for CASSIPGTSGKETQYF.

For the CDR3, the DNA is TGTGCCAGCAGCCCCCCCCTTGGAGCCAAAAACATTCAGTACTTC. Amino acid sequence: CASSPPLGAKNIQYF. The rearrangement joins TRBV7-2 to TRBJ2-4; D remains unclear. Germline assignment: CDR1 SGHTA and CDR2 FQGNSA. Deletions cut 5 bases from V and 0 bases from J, with 11 bases between. This CDR3 contains 15 residues.

A few counts support this clone. The chain carries TRBV3-1 (or the pseudogene TRBV3-2) and TRBJ1-3; D may be TRBD1 (5 bases). This CDR3 region has 14 residues. V lost 3 bases to trimming and J lost 4 bases, with 10 bases between them. The V gene's germline CDR1 is LGHDT and CDR2 YNNKEL (reference sequence). CDR3 loop: CASSQGVRGNTIYF. The CDR3 nucleotides read TGTGCCAGCAGCCAGGGGGTACGGGGAAACACCATATATTTT.

This rearrangement joins TRBV15 to TRBJ1-2; 11 nucleotides agree with TRBD1. Germline values: CDR1 LNHNV, CDR2 YYDKDF (reference sequence). This CDR3 comprises 14 residues. With V trimmed by 3 bases and J by 7 bases, 4 bases remained unmatched. The CDR3 protein is CATSRDGTGGGYTF. CDR3 nucleotide sequence: TGTGCCACCAGCAGGGACGGGACAGGGGGTGGCTACACCTTC.

The chain recombines TRBV5-1 with TRBJ2-1; 11 nucleotides align to TRBD2. CDR1 is SGHRS and CDR2 is YFSETQ in the germline V gene. V dropped 4 bases and J dropped 8; count of bases not matched to a gene: 5. The CDR3 has 14 amino acids. CDR3 bases: TGCGCCAGCAGCCTTAGCGGGGGGGGCGATGAGCAGTTCTTC. As protein: CASSLSGGGDEQFF.

V gene TRBV7-2 combines with J gene TRBJ2-1; 10 positions match TRBD1. The V gene end was trimmed by 3 bases and the J gene end by 5 bases; junction bases not matched to a gene: 4. The CDR3 is 15 amino acids. Germline values: CDR1 SGHTA, CDR2 FQGNSA. CDR3 DNA: TGTGCCAGCAGCTTGAAGGGACAGGGGAACAATGAGCAGTTCTTC. Translation: CASSLKGQGNNEQFF.

This chain uses TRBV10-3 with TRBJ1-6; D is perhaps TRBD1 (5 bases). The CDR3 is 13 residues long. Germline V CDR1 and CDR2: ENHRY, SYGVKD. V was pared by 7 bases and J by 7 bases, with 11 bases between. The CDR3 here is CAINSGGNSPLHF. CDR3 DNA: TGTGCCATCAACTCGGGGGGGAATTCACCCCTCCACTTT.

This clone was counted only a few times. The rearrangement links TRBV14 to TRBJ2-2, with TRBD2 identical over 7 bases. Trimming cost V 6 bases and J 6 bases; bases outside gene matches: 7. The CDR3 is made up of 14 amino acids. The germline V gene has CDR1 SGHDN and CDR2 FVKESK. In DNA, the CDR3 is TGTGCCAGCAGTCTAGCGGAGGCCTCCGGGGAGCTGTTTTTT. Its protein product is CASSLAEASGELFF.